The present T cell receptor (beta chain) was sequenced within a study of blood T cell repertoires in COVID-19. Study background: The United States, Italy and Spain provided the acute and convalescent COVID-19 samples. T cells, B-cell-depleted T cells, or PBMCs provided the cDNA or gDNA that served as material.

In the authors' workflow: Quantification of nucleated cells was approximated via reference gene primer amplification. TCRdb keeps only in-frame clones here, not all; method: immunoSEQ multiplex PCR. That table gives V, J and clone size, and the DNA gave D and trimming. The sample shows about 99,000 clones, more than 70% of them seen only once. CDR3 size: 15 residues. Germline values: CDR1 MRHNA, CDR2 SNTAGT. V dropped 6 bases and J dropped 2; count of bases not matched to a gene: 6. This sequence joins TRBV6-4 and TRBJ2-3; 9 bases align to TRBD2. The sample consisted of peripheral blood. The origin of this receptor is an elderly woman in a cohort sampled during active COVID-19. DNA for the CDR3: TGTGCCAGCAGCCAGACTAGCGGCCACACAGATACGCAGTATTTT. Translated, it gives CASSQTSGHTDTQYF.